This record concerns one TCR beta chain sequence. In the authors' workflow: Amplification of reference gene primers provided the estimated nucleated cell counts. The data were produced by immunoSEQ multiplex PCR, yet TCRdb's version contains in-frame clones alone and is incomplete. V and J calls plus clone size are reproduced from that table; the DNA served to infer D and trimming. The sample lists around 220,000 clones, 80% to 85% occurring once. Germline V gene data show CDR1 as SGHTA and CDR2 as FQGNSA. Trimming removed 1 base at V and 0 bases at J, with 13 bases between. This CDR3 region has 17 residues. This sample was included in a study of blood T cell repertoires in COVID-19.

The V call is TRBV7-2, the J call TRBJ2-4; maybe TRBD2 (7 bases). The TCR originated in a man in his thirties or forties with active or convalescent COVID-19. Sequenced input: peripheral blood. The DNA for the CDR3 is TGTGCCAGCAGCTTAGTCGGGGGGCAACTAGCCAAAAACATTCAGTACTTC. Amino acids: CASSLVGGQLAKNIQYF.